This T cell receptor (beta chain) originates from a study of human T cells and chemical hapten exposure. Germline V gene lookup returns CDR1 SGDLS and CDR2 YYNGEE. The CDR3 has 16 amino acids. Trimming took 0 bases from V and 8 from J; bases not matched to a gene: 9. In this sample, this clonotype turned up once. Via MiXCR, TCRdb re-called the RACE reads, giving one row per CDR3 protein. The data show some 89,000 distinct CDR3 sequences, 25% to 35% seen once. Sample time point: patch test 3, about 24 weeks after DPC sensitization. Treatment in this sample: therapeutic diphenylcyclopropenone sensitization with weekly scalp DPC.

The TCR comes from a man aged 40-55 years with alopecia areata. Some clones in this sample may be carry-over from other donors' samples. The sequences come from whole blood, collected in connection with sensitization to the hapten diphenylcyclopropenone (DPC). The chain employs TRBV9 and TRBJ2-1; 9 bases map to TRBD2. CDR3 loop: CASSVGLAVLGDEQFF. CDR3 sequence (DNA): TGTGCCAGCAGCGTAGGACTAGCGGTTCTCGGGGATGAGCAGTTCTTC.